The 15 T cell receptor beta chains in this list originate from one sample, sequenced in a study of identical twins. TCRdb itself ran the 5' RACE reads through MiXCR, one entry per CDR3 protein. The sample has fewer than 250,000 distinct CDR3 sequences; approximately 6.8% are singletons. A further study also used this sample, focusing on yellow fever vaccine responses in identical twins.

Sequenced: CD8+ T cells sorted from blood. The receptors derive from a woman between 18 and 29 years old in good health.

The rearrangement links TRBV4-1 to TRBJ2-3; TRBD2 might be the D (6 bases). Germline V gene lookup returns CDR1 MGHRA and CDR2 YSYEKL. V lost 4 bases and J 4 bases, leaving 15 bases between the germline ends. The CDR3 has 15 residues. CDR3 loop: CASSPTQEGADTQYF. CDR3 in DNA: TGCGCCAGCAGCCCGACACAGGAGGGAGCAGATACGCAGTATTTT.

This clonotype turned up a few times. The genes are TRBV12-3 or TRBV12-4 and TRBJ2-2, with D perhaps TRBD1 or TRBD2 (5 bases each). V lost 7 bases and J lost 4, with 13 bases in between. The CDR3 is 14 amino acids. In DNA form, the CDR3 reads TGTGCCAGCACCCTGGGGGTATTCACCGGGGAGCTGTTTTTT. Protein: CASTLGVFTGELFF.

The gene calls are TRBV14 and TRBJ2-1; D possibly corresponds to TRBD1 (6 bases). CDR1 and CDR2 (germline): SGHDN, FVKESK. V was clipped by 0 bases and J by 5 bases, with 11 bases between them. The CDR3 contains 15 residues. The CDR3 spells CASSQDWTANNEQFF. For the CDR3, the DNA is TGTGCCAGCAGCCAAGATTGGACAGCCAACAATGAGCAGTTCTTC.

The J gene is TRBJ2-1, the V gene TRBV3-1; D perhaps matches TRBD2 (5 bases). The CDR3 has 13 amino acids. V lost 4 bases and J lost 8, with 12 bases in between. The germline gives CDR1 LGHDT, CDR2 YNNKEL (reference sequence). This CDR3 reads CASSPGEGYEQFF. CDR3 nucleotide sequence: TGTGCCAGCAGCCCGGGCGAGGGTTATGAGCAGTTCTTC.

This clonotype occurred many times. V and J are TRBV5-1 and TRBJ1-1; no clear D. The CDR3 contains 14 residues. V shed 6 bases and J shed 1 base, with 13 bases lying between them. Germline V gene sequence: CDR1 SGHRS, CDR2 YFSETQ. CDR3 loop: CASTEGYKNTEAFF. CDR3 coding DNA: TGCGCCAGCACGGAAGGGTACAAGAACACTGAAGCTTTCTTT.

This clonotype occurred a few times. The V gene is TRBV6-5, the J gene TRBJ1-2; 8 positions match TRBD1. Trimming removed 1 base from V and 4 bases from J; junction bases left unmatched: 5. CDR1 and CDR2 from the germline V gene are MNHEY and SVGAGI. The CDR3 spans 15 residues. In nucleotides, the CDR3 is TGTGCCAGCAGTTACTTGGGACAGGAGGCCTATGGCTACACCTTC. Translation gives CASSYLGQEAYGYTF.

V gene TRBV5-8 combines with J gene TRBJ2-5; 10 nucleotides line up with TRBD1. CDR3 length: 15 amino acids. The germline CDR1 and CDR2 sequences are SGHTS and YDEGEE. The trim removed 3 bases at V and 3 bases at J, leaving 5 bases unmatched. For the CDR3, the DNA is TGTGCCAGCAGCTCGGCGGGGACAGGGGAAGAGACCCAGTACTTC. Its protein product is CASSSAGTGEETQYF.

The gene calls are TRBV12-3 or TRBV12-4 and TRBJ2-3; 7 bases line up with TRBD2. V was pared by 7 bases and J by 5 bases, with 12 bases of the junction left unmatched. The CDR3 is 15 residues long. The CDR3 sequence: CASTSAGNVLDTQYF. CDR3 nucleotides: TGTGCCAGCACGTCAGCGGGAAACGTTTTAGATACGCAGTATTTT.

This chain uses TRBV29-1 with TRBJ1-1; 7 nucleotides align to TRBD1. The germline gives CDR1 SQVTM, CDR2 ANQGSEA. Trimming cost V 6 bases and J 0 bases; bases outside gene matches: 4. This CDR3 spans 13 amino acids. CDR3 nucleotide sequence: TGCAGCGTACGGGACAGACTGAACACTGAAGCTTTCTTT. As protein: CSVRDRLNTEAFF. The variable domain in full, with the rest retrieved from reference TRBV29-1 and TRBJ1-1, is SAVISQKPSRDICQRGTSLTIQCQVDSQVTMMFWYRQQPGQSLTLIATANQGSEATYESGFVIDKFPISRPNLTFSTLTVSNMSPEDSSIYLCSVRDRLNTEAFFGQGTRLTVV.

This clonotype was seen ten or more times. The gene calls are TRBV12-3 or TRBV12-4 and TRBJ1-4, with D unclear. V gave up 8 bases and J gave up 7 bases, with 20 bases separating them. The CDR3 has 15 amino acids. Written as DNA, the CDR3 is TGTGCCAGCCGGGGAGGCTACCCACGAAGTGAAAAACTGTTTTTT. Translated: CASRGGYPRSEKLFF.

The sample holds many counts of this clonotype. The gene calls are TRBV25-1 and TRBJ1-2, with 8 bases lining up with TRBD1. Germline V CDR1 and CDR2: MGHDK, SYGVNS. This CDR3 spans 14 amino acids. The V segment lost 4 bases and the J segment 5 bases; nucleotides outside the gene matches: 6. This chain's CDR3 is CASSAQGAGYGYTF. As DNA, the CDR3 is TGTGCCAGCAGTGCCCAGGGGGCTGGGTATGGCTACACCTTC.

There are a few counts of this clonotype. This chain connects TRBV7-2 to TRBJ2-5, with TRBD2 matching 9 bases. V lost 6 bases, J lost 2 bases, and 13 bases stayed unmatched. CDR1 and CDR2 (germline): SGHTA, FQGNSA. The length of the CDR3 is 17 residues. CDR3 bases: TGTGCCAGCAGTTCCCGTCCAATAGCGGGGGATCAAGAGACCCAGTACTTC. This sequence encodes CASSSRPIAGDQETQYF.

V and J are TRBV28 and TRBJ2-7; D gene unclear. V lost 6 bases to trimming and J lost 2 bases, with 11 bases between them. The length of the CDR3 is 13 residues. Germline values: CDR1 MDHEN, CDR2 SYDVKM. CDR3 DNA: TGTGCCAGCAGACCTATCGGACCCTACGAGCAGTACGTC. Amino acid sequence: CASRPIGPYEQYV.

This clonotype has a handful of counts. This chain links TRBV12-3 or TRBV12-4 with TRBJ1-2, with D possibly matching TRBD1 (6 bases). Trimming took 8 bases from V and 0 from J, leaving 13 bases between them. This CDR3 comprises 14 residues. CDR3 loop: CASRQQGANYGYTF. The DNA for the CDR3 is TGTGCCAGCCGTCAACAGGGAGCTAACTATGGCTACACCTTC.

Many counts were recorded for this clonotype. The chain links TRBV12-3 or TRBV12-4 to TRBJ2-2, with 7 positions matching TRBD2. Trimming cost V 7 bases and J 4 bases; bases outside gene matches: 12. This CDR3 comprises 16 residues. DNA of the CDR3: TGTGCCAGCACCCTAGGCGGAGCGGGGCGCACCGGGGAGCTGTTTTTT. It specifies CASTLGGAGRTGELFF.